This T cell receptor beta chain was sequenced in a study of control samples from healthy donors and cancer patients. Germline lookup yields CDR1 SGHNT and CDR2 YENEEA. V was cut by 5 bases and J by 4 bases, with 11 bases left in between. CDR3 length: 13 residues. Profiled with immunoSEQ multiplex PCR; TCRdb holds only in-frame clones, not every one. The sample has 120,000 to 150,000 clones, 94% seen once. Sample: blood. The source of this sequence is a middle-aged man in good health. The J gene is TRBJ1-1, the V gene TRBV11-3, with unresolved D. DNA for the CDR3: TGTGCCAGCAGCCCCCGAGGGAGCACTGAAGCTTTCTTT. Translated, it gives CASSPRGSTEAFF.